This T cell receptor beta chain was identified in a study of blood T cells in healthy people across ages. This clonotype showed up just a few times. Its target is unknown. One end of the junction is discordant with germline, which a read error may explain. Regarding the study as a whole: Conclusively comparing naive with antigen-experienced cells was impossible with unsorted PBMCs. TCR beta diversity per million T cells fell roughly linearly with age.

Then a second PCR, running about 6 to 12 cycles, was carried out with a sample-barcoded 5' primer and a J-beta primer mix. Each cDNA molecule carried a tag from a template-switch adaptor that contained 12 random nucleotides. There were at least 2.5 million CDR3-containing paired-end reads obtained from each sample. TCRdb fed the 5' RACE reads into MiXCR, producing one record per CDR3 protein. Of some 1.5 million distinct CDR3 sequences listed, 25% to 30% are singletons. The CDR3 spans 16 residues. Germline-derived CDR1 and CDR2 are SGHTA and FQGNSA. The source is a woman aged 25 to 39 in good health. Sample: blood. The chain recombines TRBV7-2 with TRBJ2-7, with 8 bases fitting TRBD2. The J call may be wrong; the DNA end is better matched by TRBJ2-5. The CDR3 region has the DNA TGTGCCAGCAACTTAGGAGCGGGGGTCGGGGGAGAGACCCAGTACTTC. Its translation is CASNLGAGVGGETQYF.